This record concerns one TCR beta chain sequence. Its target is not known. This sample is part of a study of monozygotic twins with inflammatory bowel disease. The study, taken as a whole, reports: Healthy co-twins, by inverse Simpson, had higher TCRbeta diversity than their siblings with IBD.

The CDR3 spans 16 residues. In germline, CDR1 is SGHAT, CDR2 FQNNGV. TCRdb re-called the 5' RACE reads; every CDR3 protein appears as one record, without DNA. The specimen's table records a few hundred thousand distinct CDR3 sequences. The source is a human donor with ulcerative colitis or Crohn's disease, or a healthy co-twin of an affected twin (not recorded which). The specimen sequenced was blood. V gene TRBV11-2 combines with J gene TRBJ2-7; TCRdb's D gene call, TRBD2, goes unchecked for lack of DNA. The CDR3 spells CASSPRGLTSIYEQYF. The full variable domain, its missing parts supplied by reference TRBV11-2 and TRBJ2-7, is EAGVAQSPRYKIIEKRQSVAFWCNPISGHATLYWYQQILGQGPKLLIQFQNNGVVDDSQLPKDRFSAERLKGVDSTLKIQPAKLEDSAVYLCASSPRGLTSIYEQYFGPGTRLTVT.